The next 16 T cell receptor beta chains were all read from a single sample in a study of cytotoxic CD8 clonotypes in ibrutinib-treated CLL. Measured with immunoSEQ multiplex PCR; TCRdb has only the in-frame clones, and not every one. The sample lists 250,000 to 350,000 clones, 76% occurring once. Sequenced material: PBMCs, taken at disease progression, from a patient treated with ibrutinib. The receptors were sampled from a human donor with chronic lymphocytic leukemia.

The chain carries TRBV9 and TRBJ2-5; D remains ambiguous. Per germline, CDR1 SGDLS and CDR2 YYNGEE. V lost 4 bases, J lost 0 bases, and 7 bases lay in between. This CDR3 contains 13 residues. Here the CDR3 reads CASSPRYQETQYF. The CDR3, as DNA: TGTGCCAGCAGCCCCCGGTACCAAGAGACCCAGTACTTC.

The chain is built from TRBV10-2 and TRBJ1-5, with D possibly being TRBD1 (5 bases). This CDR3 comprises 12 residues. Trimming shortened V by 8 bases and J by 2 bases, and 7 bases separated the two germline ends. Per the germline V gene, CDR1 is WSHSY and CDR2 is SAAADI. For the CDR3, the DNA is TGCGCCAGCCAGGGTGGCAATCAGCCCCAGCATTTT. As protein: CASQGGNQPQHF.

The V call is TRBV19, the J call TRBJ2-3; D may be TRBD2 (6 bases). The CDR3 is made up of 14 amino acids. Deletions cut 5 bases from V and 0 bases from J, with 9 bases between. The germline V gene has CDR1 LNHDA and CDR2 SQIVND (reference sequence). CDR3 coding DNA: TGTGCCAGTAGTCCCCTAGCGAGCACAGATACGCAGTATTTT. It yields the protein CASSPLASTDTQYF.

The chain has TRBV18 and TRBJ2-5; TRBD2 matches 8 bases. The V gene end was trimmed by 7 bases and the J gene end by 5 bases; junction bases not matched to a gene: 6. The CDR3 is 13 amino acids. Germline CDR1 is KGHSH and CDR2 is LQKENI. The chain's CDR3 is CASCPGLAETQYF. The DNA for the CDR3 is TGTGCCAGCTGTCCCGGACTAGCCGAGACCCAGTACTTC. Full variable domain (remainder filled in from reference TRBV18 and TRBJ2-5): NAGVMQNPRHLVRRRGQEARLRCSPMKGHSHVYWYRQLPEEGLKFMVYLQKENIIDESGMPKERFSAEFPKEGPSILRIQQVVRGDSAAYFCASCPGLAETQYFGPGTRLLVL.

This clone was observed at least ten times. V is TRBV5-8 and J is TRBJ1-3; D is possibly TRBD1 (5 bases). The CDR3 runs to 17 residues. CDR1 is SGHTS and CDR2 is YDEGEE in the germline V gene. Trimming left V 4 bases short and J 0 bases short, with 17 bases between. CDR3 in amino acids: CASSPRTPHLSGNTIYF. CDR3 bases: TGTGCCAGCAGCCCCCGGACACCTCACCTCTCTGGAAACACCATATATTTT. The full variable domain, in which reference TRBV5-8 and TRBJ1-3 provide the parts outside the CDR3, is EAGVTQSPTHLIKTRGQQATLRCSPISGHTSVYWYQQALGLGLQFLLWYDEGEERNRGNFPPRFSGRQFPNYSSELNVNALELEDSALYLCASSPRTPHLSGNTIYFGEGSWLTVV.

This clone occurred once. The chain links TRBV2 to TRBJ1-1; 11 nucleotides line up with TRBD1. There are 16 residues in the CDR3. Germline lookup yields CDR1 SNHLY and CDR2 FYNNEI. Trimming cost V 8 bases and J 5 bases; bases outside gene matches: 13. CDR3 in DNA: TGTGCCAGCCGACAAACCACCGGGACAGGGGGAACTGAAGCTTTCTTT. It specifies CASRQTTGTGGTEAFF.

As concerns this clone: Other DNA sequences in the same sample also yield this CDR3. In DNA, the CDR3 is TGTGCCAGCAGCTTAGTTGGGGGCGGGCCCTACGAGCAGTACTTC. As protein: CASSLVGGGPYEQYF. The chain is built from TRBV7-8 and TRBJ2-7, with D tentatively TRBD1 (6 bases). Between the trimmed V and J ends, which lost 1 base and 2 bases, there was a span of 12 bases. Germline assignment: CDR1 SGHVS and CDR2 FQNEAQ. The length of the CDR3 is 15 residues.

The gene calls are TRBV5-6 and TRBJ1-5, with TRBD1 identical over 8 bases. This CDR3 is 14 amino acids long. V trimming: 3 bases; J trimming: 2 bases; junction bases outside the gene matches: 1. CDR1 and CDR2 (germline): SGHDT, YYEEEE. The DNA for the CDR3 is TGTGCCAGCAGCTCGACAGGGGGCAATCAGCCCCAGCATTTT. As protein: CASSSTGGNQPQHF.

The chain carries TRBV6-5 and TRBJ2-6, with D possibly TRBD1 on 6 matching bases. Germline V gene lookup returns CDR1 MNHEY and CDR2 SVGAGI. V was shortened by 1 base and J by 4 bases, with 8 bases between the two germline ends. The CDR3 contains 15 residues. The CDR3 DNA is TGTGCCAGCAGTTACTTCGGACAGGGGGCCAACGTCCTGACTTTC. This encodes CASSYFGQGANVLTF.

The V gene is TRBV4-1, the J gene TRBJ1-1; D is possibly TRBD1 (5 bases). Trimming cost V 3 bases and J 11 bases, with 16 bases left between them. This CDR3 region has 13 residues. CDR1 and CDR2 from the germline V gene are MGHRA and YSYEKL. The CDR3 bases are TGCGCCAGCAGCCAGGGACCTCTACGTGGGGCTTTCTTT. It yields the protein CASSQGPLRGAFF.

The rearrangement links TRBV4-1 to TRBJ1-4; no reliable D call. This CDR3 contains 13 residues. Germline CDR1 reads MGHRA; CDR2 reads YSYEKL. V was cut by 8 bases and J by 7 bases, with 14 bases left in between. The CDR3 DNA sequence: TGCGCCAGCCAGAGAGGCATCGGTGAAAAACTGTTTTTT. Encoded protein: CASQRGIGEKLFF.

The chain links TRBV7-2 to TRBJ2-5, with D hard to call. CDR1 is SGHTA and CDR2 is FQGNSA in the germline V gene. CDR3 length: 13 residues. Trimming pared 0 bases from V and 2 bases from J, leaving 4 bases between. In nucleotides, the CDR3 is TGTGCCAGCAGCTTAGCCTCTCAAGAGACCCAGTACTTC. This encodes CASSLASQETQYF.

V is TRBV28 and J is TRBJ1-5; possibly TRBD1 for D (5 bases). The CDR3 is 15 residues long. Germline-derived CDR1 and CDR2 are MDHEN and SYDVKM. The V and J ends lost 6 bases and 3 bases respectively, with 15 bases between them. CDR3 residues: CASSRRDWANQPQHF. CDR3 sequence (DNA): TGTGCCAGCAGCCGGCGGGACTGGGCCAATCAGCCCCAGCATTTT.

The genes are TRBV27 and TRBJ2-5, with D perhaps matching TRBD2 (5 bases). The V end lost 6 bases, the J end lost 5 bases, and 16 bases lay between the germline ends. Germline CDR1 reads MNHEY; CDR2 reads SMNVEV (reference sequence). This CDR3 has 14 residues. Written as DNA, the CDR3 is TGTGCCAGCAGCCCTCGGGGATCGTTTGAGACCCAGTACTTC. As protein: CASSPRGSFETQYF.

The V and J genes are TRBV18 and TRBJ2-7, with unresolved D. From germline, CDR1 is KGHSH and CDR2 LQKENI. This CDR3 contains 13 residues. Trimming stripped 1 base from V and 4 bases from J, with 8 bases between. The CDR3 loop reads CASSPLLVYEQYF. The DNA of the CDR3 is TGTGCCAGCTCACCACTACTGGTTTACGAGCAGTACTTC.

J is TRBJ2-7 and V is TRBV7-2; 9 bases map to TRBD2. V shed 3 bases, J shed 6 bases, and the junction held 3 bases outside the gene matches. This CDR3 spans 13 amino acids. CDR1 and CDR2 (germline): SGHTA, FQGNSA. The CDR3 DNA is TGTGCCAGCAGCTTGGGACTAGCCGGCGAGCAGTACTTC. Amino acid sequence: CASSLGLAGEQYF.